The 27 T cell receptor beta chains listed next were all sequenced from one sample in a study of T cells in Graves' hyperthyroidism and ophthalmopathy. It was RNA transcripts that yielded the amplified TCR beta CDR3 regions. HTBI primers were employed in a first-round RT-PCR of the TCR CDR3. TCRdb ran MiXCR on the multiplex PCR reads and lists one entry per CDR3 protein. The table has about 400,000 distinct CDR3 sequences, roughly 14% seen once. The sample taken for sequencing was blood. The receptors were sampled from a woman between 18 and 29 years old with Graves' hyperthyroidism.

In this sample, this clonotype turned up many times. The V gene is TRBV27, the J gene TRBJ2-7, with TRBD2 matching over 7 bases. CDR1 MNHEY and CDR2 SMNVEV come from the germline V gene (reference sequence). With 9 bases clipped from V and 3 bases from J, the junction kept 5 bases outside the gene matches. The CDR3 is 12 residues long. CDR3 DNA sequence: TGTGCCAGTGGGGGGGGAAGCTACGAGCAGTACTTC. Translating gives CASGGGSYEQYF.

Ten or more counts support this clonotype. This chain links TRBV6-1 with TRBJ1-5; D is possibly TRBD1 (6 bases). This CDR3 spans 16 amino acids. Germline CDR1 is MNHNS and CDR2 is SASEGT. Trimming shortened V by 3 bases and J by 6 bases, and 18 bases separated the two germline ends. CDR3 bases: TGTGCCAGCAGTGAGGCTTTACAGGGAAAGGGTCAGCCCCAGCATTTT. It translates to CASSEALQGKGQPQHF.

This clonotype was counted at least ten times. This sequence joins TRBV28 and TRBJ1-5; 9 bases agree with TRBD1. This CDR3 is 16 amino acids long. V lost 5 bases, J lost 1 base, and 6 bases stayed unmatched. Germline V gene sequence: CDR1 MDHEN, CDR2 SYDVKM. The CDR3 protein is CASSQGDRVSNQPQHF. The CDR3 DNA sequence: TGTGCCAGCAGTCAGGGGGACAGGGTGAGCAATCAGCCCCAGCATTTT.

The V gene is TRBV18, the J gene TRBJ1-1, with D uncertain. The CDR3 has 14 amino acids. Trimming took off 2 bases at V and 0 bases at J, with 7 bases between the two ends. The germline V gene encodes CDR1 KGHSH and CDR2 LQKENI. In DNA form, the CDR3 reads TGTGCCAGCTCACCATATGCGGTGAACACTGAAGCTTTCTTT. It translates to CASSPYAVNTEAFF.

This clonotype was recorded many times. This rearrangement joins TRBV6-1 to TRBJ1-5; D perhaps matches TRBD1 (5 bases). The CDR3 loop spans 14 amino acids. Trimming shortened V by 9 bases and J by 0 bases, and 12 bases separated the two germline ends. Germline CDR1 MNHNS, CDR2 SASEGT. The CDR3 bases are TGTGCCAGTTCGCAGGGATATAGCAATCAGCCCCAGCATTTT. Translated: CASSQGYSNQPQHF.

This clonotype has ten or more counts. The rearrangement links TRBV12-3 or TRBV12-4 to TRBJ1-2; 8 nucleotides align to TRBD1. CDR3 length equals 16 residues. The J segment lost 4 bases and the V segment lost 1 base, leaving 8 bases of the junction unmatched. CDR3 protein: CASSLGRDRIFYGYTF. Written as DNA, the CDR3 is TGTGCCAGCAGTTTAGGACGGGACAGGATTTTCTATGGCTACACCTTC.

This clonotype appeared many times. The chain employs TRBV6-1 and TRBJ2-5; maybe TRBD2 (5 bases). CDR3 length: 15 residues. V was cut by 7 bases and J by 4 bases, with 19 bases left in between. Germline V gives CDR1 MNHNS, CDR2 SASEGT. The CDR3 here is CASTRGHRLGETQYF. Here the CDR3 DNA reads TGTGCCAGCACCCGCGGGCACCGGTTGGGAGAGACCCAGTACTTC.

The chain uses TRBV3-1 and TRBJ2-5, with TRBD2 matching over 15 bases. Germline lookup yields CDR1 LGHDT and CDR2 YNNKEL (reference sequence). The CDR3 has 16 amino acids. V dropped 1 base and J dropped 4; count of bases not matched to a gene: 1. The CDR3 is CASSQVGLAGGETQYF. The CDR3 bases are TGTGCCAGCAGCCAAGTGGGACTAGCGGGAGGAGAGACCCAGTACTTC.

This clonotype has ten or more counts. The CDR3 reads CASSRGTSGRARYEQYF. Written as DNA, the CDR3 is TGTGCCAGCAGCCGAGGGACTAGCGGGAGAGCTCGCTACGAGCAGTACTTC. The chain couples TRBV11-3 to TRBJ2-7; 14 nucleotides agree with TRBD2. The J segment lost 3 bases and the V segment lost 5 bases, leaving 9 bases of the junction unmatched. Germline-derived CDR1 and CDR2 are SGHNT and YENEEA. There are 17 residues in the CDR3.

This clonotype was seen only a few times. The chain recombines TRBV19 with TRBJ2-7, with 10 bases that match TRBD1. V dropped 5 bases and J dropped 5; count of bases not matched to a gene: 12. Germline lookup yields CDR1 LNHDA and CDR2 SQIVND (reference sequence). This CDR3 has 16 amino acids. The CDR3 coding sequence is TGTGCCAGTAGTGCCCCCCGGGACAGGGGCATCAACGAGCAGTACTTC. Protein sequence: CASSAPRDRGINEQYF.

The CDR3, as DNA: TGCAGTGCTAGTTGGGGGAGAGGCTACACCTTC. Translation gives CSASWGRGYTF. This chain uses TRBV20-1 with TRBJ1-2, with D perhaps matching TRBD1 (5 bases). From germline, CDR1 is DFQATT and CDR2 SNEGSKA (reference sequence). V dropped 3 bases and J dropped 8 bases, with 10 bases sitting between them. The CDR3 sequence is 11 residues long.

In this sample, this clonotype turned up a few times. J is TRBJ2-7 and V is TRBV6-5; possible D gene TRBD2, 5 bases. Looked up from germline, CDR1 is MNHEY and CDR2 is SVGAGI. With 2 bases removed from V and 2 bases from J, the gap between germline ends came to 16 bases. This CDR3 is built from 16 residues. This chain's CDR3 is CASSYPAGGLPYEQYF. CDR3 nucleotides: TGTGCCAGCAGTTACCCCGCGGGCGGGTTGCCCTACGAGCAGTACTTC.

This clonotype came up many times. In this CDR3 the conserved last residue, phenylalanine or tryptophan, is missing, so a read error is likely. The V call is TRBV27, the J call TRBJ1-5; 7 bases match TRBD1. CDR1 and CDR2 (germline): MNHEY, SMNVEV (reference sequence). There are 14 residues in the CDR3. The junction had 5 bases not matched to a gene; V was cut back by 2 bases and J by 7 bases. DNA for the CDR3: TGTGCCAGCAGTTTAACAGGGGTAGGGCAGCCCCAGCATCTT. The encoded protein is CASSLTGVGQPQHL.

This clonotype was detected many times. This CDR3 reads CASSLGHSGLGSYEQYF. The CDR3 DNA follows: TGCGCCAGCAGCTTGGGCCATAGCGGACTAGGGTCCTACGAGCAGTACTTC. This chain joins TRBV5-1 and TRBJ2-7; 7 bases line up with TRBD2. The CDR3 consists of 17 residues. J was trimmed by 1 base and V by 0 bases; bases with no gene match: 10. From germline, CDR1 is SGHRS and CDR2 YFSETQ.

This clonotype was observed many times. The CDR3 DNA is TGTGCCAGCAATACAGGGGCCGGCGAGCAGTACTTC. This gives the protein CASNTGAGEQYF. J is TRBJ2-7 and V is TRBV3-1; 7 nucleotides align to TRBD1. V lost 7 bases, J lost 6 bases, and 6 bases stayed unmatched. Germline V CDR1 and CDR2: LGHDT, YNNKEL (reference sequence). The CDR3 spans 12 residues.

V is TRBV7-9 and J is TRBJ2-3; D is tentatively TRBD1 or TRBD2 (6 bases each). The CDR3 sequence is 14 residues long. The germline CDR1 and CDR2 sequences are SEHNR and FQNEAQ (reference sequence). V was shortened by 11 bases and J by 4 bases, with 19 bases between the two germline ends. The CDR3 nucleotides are TGTGCCGGCTGGGGGGCCGCCTTCGCAGATACGCAGTATTTT. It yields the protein CAGWGAAFADTQYF.

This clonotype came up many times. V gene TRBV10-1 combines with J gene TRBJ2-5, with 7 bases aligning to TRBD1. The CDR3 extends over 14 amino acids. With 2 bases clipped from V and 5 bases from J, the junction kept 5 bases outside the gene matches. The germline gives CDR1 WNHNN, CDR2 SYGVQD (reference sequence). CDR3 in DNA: TGCGCCAGCAGTGAGACTCTCAGGGGGGAGACCCAGTACTTC. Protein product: CASSETLRGETQYF.

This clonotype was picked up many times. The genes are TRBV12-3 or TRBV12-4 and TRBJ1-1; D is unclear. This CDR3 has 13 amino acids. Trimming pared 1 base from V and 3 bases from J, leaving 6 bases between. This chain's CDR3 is CASSLGQYTEAFF. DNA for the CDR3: TGTGCCAGCAGTTTAGGGCAGTACACTGAAGCTTTCTTT.

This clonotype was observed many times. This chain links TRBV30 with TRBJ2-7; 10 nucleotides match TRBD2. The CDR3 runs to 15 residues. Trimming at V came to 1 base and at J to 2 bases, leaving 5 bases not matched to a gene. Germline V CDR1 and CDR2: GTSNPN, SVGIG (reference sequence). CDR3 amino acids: CAWSDSGRYTYEQYF. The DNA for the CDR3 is TGTGCCTGGAGTGATAGCGGGAGGTACACCTACGAGCAGTACTTC.

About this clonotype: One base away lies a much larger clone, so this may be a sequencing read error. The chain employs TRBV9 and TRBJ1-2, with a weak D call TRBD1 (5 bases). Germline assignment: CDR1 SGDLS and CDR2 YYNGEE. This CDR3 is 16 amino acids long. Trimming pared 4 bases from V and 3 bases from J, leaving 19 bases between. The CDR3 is CASSLIYQGRDYGYTF. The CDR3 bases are TGTGCCAGCAGCTTGATCTATCAGGGCCGGGACTATGGCTACACCTTC.

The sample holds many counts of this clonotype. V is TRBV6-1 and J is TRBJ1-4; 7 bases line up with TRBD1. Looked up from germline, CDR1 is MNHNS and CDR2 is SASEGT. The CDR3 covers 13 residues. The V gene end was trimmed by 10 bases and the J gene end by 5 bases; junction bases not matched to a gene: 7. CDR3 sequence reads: CATTTGSNEKLFF. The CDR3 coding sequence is TGTGCCACGACGACAGGGTCAAATGAAAAACTGTTTTTT.

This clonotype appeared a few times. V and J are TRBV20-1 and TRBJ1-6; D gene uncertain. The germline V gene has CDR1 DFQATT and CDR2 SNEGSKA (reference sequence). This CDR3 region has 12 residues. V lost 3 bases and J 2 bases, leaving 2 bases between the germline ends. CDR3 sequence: CSASPYNSPLHF. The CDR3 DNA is TGCAGTGCTAGCCCCTATAATTCACCCCTCCACTTT.

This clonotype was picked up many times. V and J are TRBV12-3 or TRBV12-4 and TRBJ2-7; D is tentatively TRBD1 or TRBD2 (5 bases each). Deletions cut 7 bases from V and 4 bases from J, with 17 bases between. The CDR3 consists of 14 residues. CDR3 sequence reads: CASTFSGLKYEQYF. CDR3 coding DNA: TGTGCCAGCACCTTCTCGGGGCTAAAATACGAGCAGTACTTC.

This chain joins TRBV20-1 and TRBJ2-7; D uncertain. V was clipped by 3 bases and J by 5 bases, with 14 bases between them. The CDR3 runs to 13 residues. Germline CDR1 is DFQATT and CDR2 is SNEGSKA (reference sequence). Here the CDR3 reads CSARLPDTNEQYF. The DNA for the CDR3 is TGCAGTGCTAGGTTGCCGGATACTAACGAGCAGTACTTC.

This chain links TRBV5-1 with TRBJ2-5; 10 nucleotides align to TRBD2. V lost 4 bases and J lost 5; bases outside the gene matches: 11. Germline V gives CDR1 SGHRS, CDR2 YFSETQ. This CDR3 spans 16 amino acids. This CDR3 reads CASSPLQSGGAETQYF. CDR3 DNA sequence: TGCGCCAGCAGCCCGCTGCAAAGCGGGGGGGCCGAGACCCAGTACTTC.

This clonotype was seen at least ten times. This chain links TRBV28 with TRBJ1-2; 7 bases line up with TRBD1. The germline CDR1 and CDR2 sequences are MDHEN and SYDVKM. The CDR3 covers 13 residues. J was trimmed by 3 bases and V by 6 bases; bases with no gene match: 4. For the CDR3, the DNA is TGTGCCAGCAGCCCGGACAGGTACTATGGCTACACCTTC. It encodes CASSPDRYYGYTF.

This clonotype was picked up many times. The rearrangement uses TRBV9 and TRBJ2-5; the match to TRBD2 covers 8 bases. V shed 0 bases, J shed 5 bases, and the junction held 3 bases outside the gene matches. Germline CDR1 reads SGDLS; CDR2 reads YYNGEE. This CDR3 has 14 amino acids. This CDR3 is CASSVGVAGETQYF. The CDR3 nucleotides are TGTGCCAGCAGCGTAGGTGTAGCGGGGGAGACCCAGTACTTC.